This TCR beta chain was identified in a study of blood T cell repertoires in COVID-19. Overall study: COVID-19 samples, acute and convalescent, were from the United States, Italy and Spain. Sources were T cells, B-cell-depleted T cells, or PBMCs; the material itself was cDNA or gDNA.

How the authors handled the data: Amplified reference gene primers provided the basis for estimating nucleated cell counts. Profiling relied on immunoSEQ multiplex PCR, and the TCRdb table lists in-frame clones only, not all of them. V and J calls and clone size follow that table, whereas D and trimming were derived from the DNA. The sample contains 150,000 to 200,000 clones, around four fifths of which appear only once. Seattle patients were enrolled while actively infected and followed longitudinally. Trimming pared 3 bases from V and 6 bases from J, leaving 14 bases between. The CDR3 runs 15 residues. Per the germline V gene, CDR1 is LNHDA and CDR2 is SQIVND (reference sequence).

The sample consisted of peripheral blood. V gene TRBV19 combines with J gene TRBJ1-4, with D possibly matching TRBD1 (5 bases). The clonotype originates from a man between 60 and 75 years old with COVID-19, enrolled during active disease. The CDR3 here is CASSIGGTVDEKLFF. The CDR3 DNA is TGTGCCAGTAGTATCGGAGGGACGGTGGATGAAAAACTGTTTTTT.